The sequence of this T cell receptor beta chain was determined in a study of OX40 agonist ivuxolimab in advanced cancers. Study-wide background: Ivuxolimab is an agonistic anti-OX40 (CD134) antibody, and patients were treated with it.

TCRdb's copy holds only in-frame clones and misses some; the assay was immunoSEQ multiplex PCR. In the table there are about 60,000 clones, almost 90% of which are singletons. V gave up 2 bases and J gave up 1 base, with 17 bases separating them. The CDR3 consists of 17 residues. The starting material was CD4+ or CD8+ T cells sorted from blood, obtained in a trial of the OX40 agonist ivuxolimab. The chain is built from TRBV23-1 and TRBJ2-5; possibly TRBD2 for D (5 bases). Being an ORF, TRBV23-1 has a function that is uncertain. This receptor was obtained from an adult with an advanced solid tumor such as melanoma, head and neck, liver or kidney cancer. Here the CDR3 reads CASSQGVAEAAQETQYF. The CDR3, as DNA: TGCGCCAGCAGTCAAGGGGTGGCGGAGGCGGCCCAAGAGACCCAGTACTTC.